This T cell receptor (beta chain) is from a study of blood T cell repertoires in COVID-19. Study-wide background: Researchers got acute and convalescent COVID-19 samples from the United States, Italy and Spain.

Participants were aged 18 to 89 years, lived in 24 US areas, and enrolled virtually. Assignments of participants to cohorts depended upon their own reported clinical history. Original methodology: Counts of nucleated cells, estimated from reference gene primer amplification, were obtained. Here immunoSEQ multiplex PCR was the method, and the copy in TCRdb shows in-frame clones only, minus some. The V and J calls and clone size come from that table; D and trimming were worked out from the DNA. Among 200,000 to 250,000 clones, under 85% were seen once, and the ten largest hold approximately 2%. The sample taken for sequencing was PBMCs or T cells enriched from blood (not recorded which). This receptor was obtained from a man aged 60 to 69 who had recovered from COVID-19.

The CDR3 loop is CSATGGTLGNTEAFF. Here the CDR3 DNA reads TGCAGCGCCACCGGGGGGACGCTAGGGAACACTGAAGCTTTCTTT. The chain carries TRBV29-1 and TRBJ1-1; TRBD1 might be the D (5 bases). The CDR3 totals 15 residues. Germline CDR1 and CDR2: SQVTM and ANQGSEA. Trimming removed 7 bases from V and 1 base from J, with 19 bases in between. The entire variable domain, with the rest obtained from reference TRBV29-1 and TRBJ1-1, is as follows: SAVISQKPSRDICQRGTSLTIQCQVDSQVTMMFWYRQQPGQSLTLIATANQGSEATYESGFVIDKFPISRPNLTFSTLTVSNMSPEDSSIYLCSATGGTLGNTEAFFGQGTRLTVV.